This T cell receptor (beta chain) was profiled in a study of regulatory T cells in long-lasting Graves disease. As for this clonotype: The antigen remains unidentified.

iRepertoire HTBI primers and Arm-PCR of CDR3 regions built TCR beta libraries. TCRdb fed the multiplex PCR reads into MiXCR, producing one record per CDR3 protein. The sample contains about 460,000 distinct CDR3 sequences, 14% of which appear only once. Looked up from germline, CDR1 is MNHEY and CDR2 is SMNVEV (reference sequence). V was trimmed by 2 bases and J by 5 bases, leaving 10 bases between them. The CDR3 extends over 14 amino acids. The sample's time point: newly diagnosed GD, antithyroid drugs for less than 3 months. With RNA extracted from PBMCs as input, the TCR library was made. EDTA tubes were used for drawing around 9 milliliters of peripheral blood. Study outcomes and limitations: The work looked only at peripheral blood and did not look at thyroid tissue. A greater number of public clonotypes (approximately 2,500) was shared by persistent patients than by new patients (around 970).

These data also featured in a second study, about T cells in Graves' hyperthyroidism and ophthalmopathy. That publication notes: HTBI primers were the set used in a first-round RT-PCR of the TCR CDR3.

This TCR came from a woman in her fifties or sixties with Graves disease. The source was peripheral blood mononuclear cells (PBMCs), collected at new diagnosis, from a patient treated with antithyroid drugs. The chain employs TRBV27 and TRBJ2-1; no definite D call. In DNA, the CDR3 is TGTGCCAGCAGTTTAGTGGGCCACAACAATGAGCAGTTCTTC. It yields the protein CASSLVGHNNEQFF.